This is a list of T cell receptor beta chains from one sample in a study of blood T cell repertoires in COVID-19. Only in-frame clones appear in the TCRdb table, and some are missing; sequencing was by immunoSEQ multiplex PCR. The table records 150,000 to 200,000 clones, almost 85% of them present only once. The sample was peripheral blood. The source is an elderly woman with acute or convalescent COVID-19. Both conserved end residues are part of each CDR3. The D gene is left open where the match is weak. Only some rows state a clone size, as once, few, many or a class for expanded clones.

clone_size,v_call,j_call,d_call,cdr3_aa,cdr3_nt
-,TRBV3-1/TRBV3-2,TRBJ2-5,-,CASSQDTGVEETQYF,TGTGCCAGCAGCCAAGATACGGGAGTGGAAGAGACCCAGTACTTC
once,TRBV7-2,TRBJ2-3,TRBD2,CASSRRAGGPTDTQYF,TGTGCCAGCAGCCGTCGGGCGGGAGGACCCACAGATACGCAGTATTTT
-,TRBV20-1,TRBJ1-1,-,CSARGSYEAFF,TGCAGTGCTAGAGGGAGTTATGAAGCTTTCTTT
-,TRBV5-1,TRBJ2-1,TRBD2,CASSLQGLADSYNEQFF,TGCGCCAGCAGCTTGCAGGGACTAGCGGATTCCTACAATGAGCAGTTCTTC
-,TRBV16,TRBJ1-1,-,CASSSPREGPEAFF,TGTGCCAGCAGCTCACCCCGGGAAGGACCTGAAGCTTTCTTT
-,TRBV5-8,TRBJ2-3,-,CASSTRGQRTDTQYF,TGTGCCAGCAGCACGAGAGGACAGAGGACAGATACGCAGTATTTT
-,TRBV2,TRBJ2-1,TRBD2,CASSQAAGGNNEQFF,TGTGCCAGCTCTCAGGCGGCGGGAGGGAACAATGAGCAGTTCTTC
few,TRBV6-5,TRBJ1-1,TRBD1,CASSRGQGPTEAFF,TGTGCCAGCAGTAGGGGACAGGGCCCCACTGAAGCTTTCTTT
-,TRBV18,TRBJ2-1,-,CASCPRAGHNEQFF,TGTGCCAGCTGCCCGCGTGCAGGGCACAATGAGCAGTTCTTC
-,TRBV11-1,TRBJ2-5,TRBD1,CASSDTDRGAKQTQYF,TGTGCCAGCAGCGATACAGACAGGGGAGCCAAACAGACCCAGTACTTC
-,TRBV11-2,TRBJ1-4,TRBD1,CASSHRGREKLFF,TGTGCCAGCAGCCACAGGGGGCGGGAAAAACTGTTTTTT
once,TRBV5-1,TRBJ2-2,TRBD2,CASYLGGATGELFF,TGCGCCAGCTACCTGGGAGGGGCGACCGGGGAGCTGTTTTTT
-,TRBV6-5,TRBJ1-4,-,CASSLEIGEKLFF,TGTGCCAGCAGTCTTGAAATCGGTGAAAAACTGTTTTTT
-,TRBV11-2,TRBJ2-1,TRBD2,CASSPGTSFTDEQFF,TGTGCCAGCAGCCCAGGGACTAGCTTTACGGATGAGCAGTTCTTC
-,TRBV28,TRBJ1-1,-,CASSFPGSGNTEAFF,TGTGCCAGCAGTTTCCCGGGAAGCGGGAACACTGAAGCTTTCTTT
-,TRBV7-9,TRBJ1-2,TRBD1,CASSSGQGYGYTF,TGTGCCAGCAGCTCAGGACAGGGCTATGGCTACACCTTC
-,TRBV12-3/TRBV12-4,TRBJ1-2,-,CASAHSPYGYTF,TGTGCCAGCGCACACAGTCCCTATGGCTACACCTTC
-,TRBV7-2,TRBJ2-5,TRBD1,CASSQDRGLETQYF,TGTGCCAGCAGCCAGGACAGGGGGCTCGAGACCCAGTACTTC
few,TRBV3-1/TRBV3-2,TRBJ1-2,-,CASSQIGTGGYTF,TGTGCCAGCAGCCAAATCGGCACGGGGGGCTACACCTTC
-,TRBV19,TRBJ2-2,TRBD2,CASSILGTSPGELFF,TGTGCCAGTAGTATCCTCGGGACTAGTCCCGGGGAGCTGTTTTTT
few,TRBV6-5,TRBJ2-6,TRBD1,CATRSQGVGANVLTF,TGTGCCACTAGGTCTCAGGGGGTTGGGGCCAACGTCCTGACTTTC
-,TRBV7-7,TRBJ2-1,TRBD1,CASSPGMAGGEQFF,TGTGCCAGCAGCCCTGGGATGGCAGGGGGTGAGCAGTTCTTC
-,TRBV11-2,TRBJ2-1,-,CASSFGLNNEQFF,TGTGCCAGCAGCTTCGGACTAAACAATGAGCAGTTCTTC
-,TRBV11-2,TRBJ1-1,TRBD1,CASSWTGIDAEAFF,TGTGCCAGCAGCTGGACAGGGATTGATGCTGAAGCTTTCTTT
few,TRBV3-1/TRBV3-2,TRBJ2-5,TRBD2,CASSQEELADIQETQYF,TGTGCCAGCAGCCAAGAAGAACTAGCGGATATCCAAGAGACCCAGTACTTC
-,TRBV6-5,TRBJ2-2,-,CASSSPRERPTGELFF,TGTGCCAGCAGTTCTCCCCGGGAGCGTCCGACCGGGGAGCTGTTTTTT
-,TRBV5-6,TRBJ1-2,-,CASSLVGSYGYTF,TGTGCCAGCAGCTTGGTCGGTTCTTATGGCTACACCTTC
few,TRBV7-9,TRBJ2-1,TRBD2,CASSSSGRGYNEQFF,TGTGCCAGCAGCTCTAGCGGGAGGGGCTACAATGAGCAGTTCTTC
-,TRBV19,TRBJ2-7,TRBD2,CASSSIAGGPHEQYF,TGTGCCAGTAGTTCTATAGCGGGAGGGCCACACGAGCAGTACTTC
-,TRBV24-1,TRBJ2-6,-,CATSDPGDGANVLTF,TGTGCCACCAGTGATCCAGGGGATGGGGCCAACGTCCTGACTTTC
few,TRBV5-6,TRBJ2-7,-,CASSRGDTEEYF,TGTGCCAGCAGCCGAGGGGACACCGAGGAGTACTTC
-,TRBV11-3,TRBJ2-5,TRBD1,CASSPRTGGFLETQYF,TGTGCCAGCAGCCCCCGTACAGGGGGTTTTTTAGAGACCCAGTACTTC
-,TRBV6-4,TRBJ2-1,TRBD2,CASSDSGVAPSYNEQFF,TGTGCCAGCAGTGACAGCGGGGTGGCCCCATCCTACAATGAGCAGTTCTTC
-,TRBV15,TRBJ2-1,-,CATSSRSSYNEQFF,TGTGCCACCAGCAGCAGAAGCTCCTACAATGAGCAGTTCTTC
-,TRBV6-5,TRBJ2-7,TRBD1,CASSYWGQGYEQYF,TGTGCCAGCAGTTACTGGGGACAGGGCTACGAGCAGTACTTC
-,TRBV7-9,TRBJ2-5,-,CASSSGVLGTQYF,TGTGCCAGCAGCTCCGGGGTCTTGGGGACCCAGTACTTC
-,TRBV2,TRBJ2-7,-,CASWGSYRDKSSYEQYF,TGTGCCAGCTGGGGCTCCTACAGGGACAAGAGCTCCTACGAGCAGTACTTC
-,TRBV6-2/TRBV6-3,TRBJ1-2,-,CASSLRGYDGYTF,TGTGCCAGCAGCCTCCGAGGGTACGATGGCTACACCTTC
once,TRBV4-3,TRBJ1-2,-,CASSQDSYPTNVFF,TGCGCCAGCAGCCAAGATTCTTACCCCACTAACGTCTTCTTC
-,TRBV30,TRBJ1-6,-,CAWSVQGTLTSPLHF,TGTGCCTGGAGTGTTCAGGGGACACTGACTTCACCCCTCCACTTT
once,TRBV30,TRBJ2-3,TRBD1,CAWSRQGGDTQYF,TGTGCCTGGAGTCGACAGGGGGGCGATACGCAGTATTTT
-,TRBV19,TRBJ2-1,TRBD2,CAAGTTHNEQFF,TGTGCCGCCGGGACTACCCACAATGAGCAGTTCTTC
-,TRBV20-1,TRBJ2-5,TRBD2,CSASSGNWKTQYF,TGCAGTGCCAGTAGCGGGAACTGGAAGACCCAGTACTTC
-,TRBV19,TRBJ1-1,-,CASSRGDTEAFF,TGTGCCAGTAGCAGGGGAGACACTGAAGCTTTCTTT